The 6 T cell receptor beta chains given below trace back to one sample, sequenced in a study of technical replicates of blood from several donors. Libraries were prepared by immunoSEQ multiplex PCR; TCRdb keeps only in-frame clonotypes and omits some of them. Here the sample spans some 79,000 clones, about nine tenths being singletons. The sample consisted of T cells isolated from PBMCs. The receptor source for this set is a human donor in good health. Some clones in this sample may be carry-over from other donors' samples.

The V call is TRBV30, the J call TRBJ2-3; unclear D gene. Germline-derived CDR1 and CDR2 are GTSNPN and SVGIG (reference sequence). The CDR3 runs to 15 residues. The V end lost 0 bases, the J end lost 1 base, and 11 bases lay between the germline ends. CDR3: CAWSVTRGGTDTQYF. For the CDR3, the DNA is TGTGCCTGGAGTGTAACGCGAGGCGGCACAGATACGCAGTATTTT.

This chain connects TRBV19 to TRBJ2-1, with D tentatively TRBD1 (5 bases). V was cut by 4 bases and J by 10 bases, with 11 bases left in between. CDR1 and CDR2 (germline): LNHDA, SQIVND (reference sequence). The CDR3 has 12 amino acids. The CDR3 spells CASSNPGPEQFF. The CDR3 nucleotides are TGTGCCAGTAGTAATCCAGGGCCGGAGCAGTTCTTC.

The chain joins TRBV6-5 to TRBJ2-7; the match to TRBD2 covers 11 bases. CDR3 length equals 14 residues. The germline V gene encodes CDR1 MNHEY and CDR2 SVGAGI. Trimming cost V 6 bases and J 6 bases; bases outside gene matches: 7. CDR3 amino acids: CASRRTSGPFEQYF. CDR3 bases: TGTGCCAGCAGAAGGACTAGCGGGCCCTTCGAGCAGTACTTC.

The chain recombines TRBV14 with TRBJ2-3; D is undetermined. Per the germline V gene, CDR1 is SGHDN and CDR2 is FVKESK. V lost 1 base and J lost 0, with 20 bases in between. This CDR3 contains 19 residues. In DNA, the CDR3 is TGTGCCAGCAGCCAAGCGTATATTGGTCGTGCCTATAGCACAGATACGCAGTATTTT. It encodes CASSQAYIGRAYSTDTQYF.

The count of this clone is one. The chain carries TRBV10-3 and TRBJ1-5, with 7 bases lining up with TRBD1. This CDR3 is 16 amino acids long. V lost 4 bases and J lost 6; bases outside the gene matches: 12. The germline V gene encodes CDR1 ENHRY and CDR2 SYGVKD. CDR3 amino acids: CAISALGTEVGQPQHF. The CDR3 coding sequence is TGTGCCATCAGTGCATTAGGGACAGAGGTTGGTCAGCCCCAGCATTTT.

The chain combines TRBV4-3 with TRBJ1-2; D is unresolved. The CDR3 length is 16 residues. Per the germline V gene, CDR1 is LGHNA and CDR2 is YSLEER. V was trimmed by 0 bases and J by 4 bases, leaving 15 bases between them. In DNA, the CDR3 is TGCGCCAGCAGCCAAGATGAGTCAGCTCCGGGCTATGGCTACACCTTC. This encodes CASSQDESAPGYGYTF.